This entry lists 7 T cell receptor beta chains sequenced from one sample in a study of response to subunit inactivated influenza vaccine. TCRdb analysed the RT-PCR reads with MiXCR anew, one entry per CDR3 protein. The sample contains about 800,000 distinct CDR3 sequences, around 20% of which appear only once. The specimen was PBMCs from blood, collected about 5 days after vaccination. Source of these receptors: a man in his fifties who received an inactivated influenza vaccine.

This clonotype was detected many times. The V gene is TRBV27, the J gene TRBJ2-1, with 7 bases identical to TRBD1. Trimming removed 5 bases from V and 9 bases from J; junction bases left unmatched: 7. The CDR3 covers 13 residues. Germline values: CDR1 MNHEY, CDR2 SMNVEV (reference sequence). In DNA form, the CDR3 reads TGTGCCAGCAGTCTTAAGGGGGCGCGTGAGCAGTTCTTC. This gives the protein CASSLKGAREQFF.

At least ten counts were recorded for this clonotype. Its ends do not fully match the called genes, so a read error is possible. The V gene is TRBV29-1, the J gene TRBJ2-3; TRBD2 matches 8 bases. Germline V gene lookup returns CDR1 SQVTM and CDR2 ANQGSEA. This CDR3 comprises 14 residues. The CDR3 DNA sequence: TGCAGCGTTAAAGAAGCGGGGGCTGGGGATACGCAGTATTTT. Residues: CSVKEAGAGDTQYF.

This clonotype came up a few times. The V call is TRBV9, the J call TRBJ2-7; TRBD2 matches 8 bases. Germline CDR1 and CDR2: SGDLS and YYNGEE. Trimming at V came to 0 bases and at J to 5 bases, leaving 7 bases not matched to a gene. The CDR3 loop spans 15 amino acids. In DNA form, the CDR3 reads TGTGCCAGCAGCGTAGACGGGAGGGCCGGTGACGAGCAGTACTTC. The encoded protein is CASSVDGRAGDEQYF.

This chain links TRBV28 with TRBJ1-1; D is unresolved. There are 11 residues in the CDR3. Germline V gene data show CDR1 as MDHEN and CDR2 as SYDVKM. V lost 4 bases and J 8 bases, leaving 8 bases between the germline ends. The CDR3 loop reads CASSWYREAFF. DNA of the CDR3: TGTGCCAGCAGTTGGTATAGGGAAGCTTTCTTT.

CDR3 sequence reads: CSVANRLNFSYEQYF. Written as DNA, the CDR3 is TGCAGCGTGGCCAATAGACTAAACTTTTCCTACGAGCAGTACTTC. V and J are TRBV29-1 and TRBJ2-7, with D perhaps TRBD2 (5 bases). The V gene lost 6 bases and the J gene lost 1 base, with 19 bases spanning the gap. The germline gives CDR1 SQVTM, CDR2 ANQGSEA. The CDR3 covers 15 residues.

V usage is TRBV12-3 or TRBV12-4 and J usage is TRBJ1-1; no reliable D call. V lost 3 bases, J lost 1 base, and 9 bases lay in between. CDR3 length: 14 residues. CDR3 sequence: CASSFTKENTEAFF. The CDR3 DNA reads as TGTGCCAGCAGTTTTACTAAGGAGAACACTGAAGCTTTCTTT.

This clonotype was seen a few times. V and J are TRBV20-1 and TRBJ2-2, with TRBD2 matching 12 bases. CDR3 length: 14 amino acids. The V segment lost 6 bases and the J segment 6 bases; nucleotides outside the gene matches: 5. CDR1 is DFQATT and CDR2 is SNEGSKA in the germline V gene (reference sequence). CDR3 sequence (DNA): TGCAGTGCCCCGACTAGCGGGAGCGCCGGGGAGCTGTTTTTT. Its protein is CSAPTSGSAGELFF.